The T cell receptor (beta chain) described here comes from a study of blood T cells in healthy people across ages. Findings and caveats of the study: Higher diversity and more naive CD4+ cells were features of long-lived donors, compared to aged donors.

A second PCR of 7 to 11 cycles used a sample-barcoded 5' primer and a J-beta primer mix. TCRdb used MiXCR to reprocess the 5' RACE reads, holding one entry per CDR3 protein. The sample lists 800,000 or so distinct CDR3 sequences, around 45% seen once, with around a sixth in the top ten. The length of the CDR3 is 12 residues. Deletions cut 4 bases from V and 2 bases from J, with 5 bases between. Germline V gives CDR1 SEHNR, CDR2 FQNEAQ (reference sequence). As concerns this clonotype: Its antigen is currently unknown.

The specimen sequenced was blood. This TCR was recovered from a man older than 75 in good health. The chain is built from TRBV7-9 and TRBJ2-5; D unclear. CDR3 sequence (DNA): TGTGCCAGCAGCTCGGAACAAGAGACCCAGTACTTC. Translating it yields CASSSEQETQYF.